This T cell receptor beta chain originates from a study of blood T cell repertoires in COVID-19. Study-wide background: Samples of COVID-19 (acute and convalescent) were obtained from the United States, Italy and Spain.

This table comes from immunoSEQ multiplex PCR, and its TCRdb copy is limited to in-frame clones, with some not included. Here the sample spans about 210,000 clones, around nine tenths being singletons. Trimming removed 4 bases from V and 5 bases from J, with 14 bases in between. Germline V CDR1 and CDR2: SNHLY, FYNNEI. The CDR3 totals 15 residues. This TCR was sampled from a man in his sixties who had recovered from COVID-19. Sample: peripheral blood. The gene calls are TRBV2 and TRBJ1-4; D may be TRBD1 (6 bases). The CDR3 nucleotides read TGTGCCAGCAGTGCAACTGGGGGCAGGAATGAAAAACTGTTTTTT. Translated, it gives CASSATGGRNEKLFF.